The clone carrying this TCR beta chain was counted a few times. V lost 1 base, J lost 3 bases, and 13 bases lay in between. The CDR3 is made up of 15 amino acids. The V gene's germline CDR1 is SGHVS and CDR2 FQNEAQ. The sample originates from a study of T-cell memory formation after mild COVID-19. One entry per CDR3 protein results from TCRdb running MiXCR on the 5' RACE reads. The profile covers 84,000 or so distinct CDR3 sequences, with approximately 15% appearing a single time and 25% to 35% taken by the ten largest. The sequenced material came from PBMCs or a T cell subset sorted from them (not recorded which). V is TRBV7-8 and J is TRBJ2-7; D is perhaps TRBD2 (6 bases). The sequence was obtained from an adult woman who had mild COVID-19 (a few samples of this study predate the infection). Cell type and time point are not known. CDR3 amino acids: CASSLDGGINYEQYF. The CDR3 bases are TGTGCCAGCAGCTTAGACGGCGGGATCAACTACGAGCAGTACTTC.